A single sample gave rise to the 9 T cell receptor beta chains below, sequenced in a study of Graves' ophthalmopathy and Graves' hyperthyroidism. TCR beta CDR3 regions were amplified from RNA transcripts. A first-round RT-PCR used HTBI primers, followed by a second-round multiplex PCR. TCRdb reprocessed the multiplex PCR reads with MiXCR, giving one entry per CDR3 protein. This table holds approximately 160,000 distinct CDR3 sequences, 35% to 45% found once. Sequencing used peripheral blood. These TCRs come from a man aged 25 to 45 with Graves' ophthalmopathy.

This clonotype was seen repeatedly, ten times or more. The CDR3: CASGPRRHEQYF. The CDR3 nucleotides read TGTGCCAGCGGACCTAGGCGCCACGAGCAGTACTTC. This chain joins TRBV12-3 or TRBV12-4 and TRBJ2-7; no definite D call. Trimming removed 8 bases at V and 5 bases at J, with 13 bases between. The CDR3 spans 12 residues.

This clonotype occurred many times. The chain joins TRBV15 to TRBJ1-2; D might be TRBD1 (6 bases). Germline V gene sequence: CDR1 LNHNV, CDR2 YYDKDF (reference sequence). The V end lost 2 bases, the J end lost 5 bases, and 15 bases lay between the germline ends. The CDR3 runs 15 residues. The CDR3 region is CATSRNLDRKYGYTF. In DNA form, the CDR3 reads TGTGCCACCAGCAGAAATCTTGACAGGAAGTATGGCTACACCTTC. Full variable domain (remainder filled in from reference TRBV15 and TRBJ1-2): DAMVIQNPRYQVTQFGKPVTLSCSQTLNHNVMYWYQQKSSQAPKLLFHYYDKDFNNEADTPDNFQSRRPNTSFCFLDIRSPGLGDTAMYLCATSRNLDRKYGYTFGSGTRLTVV.

This clonotype appeared many times. V is TRBV30 and J is TRBJ1-1; a weak D match, TRBD1 (5 bases). V shed 4 bases and J shed 8 bases, with 17 bases lying between them. CDR1 and CDR2 (germline): GTSNPN, SVGIG (reference sequence). The CDR3 length is 13 residues. The DNA for the CDR3 is TGTGCCTGGATGAGTCTCGGGACCGTAGAAGCTTTCTTT. Translated, it gives CAWMSLGTVEAFF.

This clonotype was recorded many times. The rearrangement links TRBV9 to TRBJ1-1; TRBD1 might be the D (5 bases). With 4 bases removed from V and 3 bases from J, the gap between germline ends came to 13 bases. Germline values: CDR1 SGDLS, CDR2 YYNGEE. This CDR3 is built from 14 residues. The DNA for the CDR3 is TGTGCCAGCAGCCCTTTCCTAGGGGACACTGAAGCTTTCTTT. Its translation is CASSPFLGDTEAFF. The full variable domain, rest sourced from reference TRBV9 and TRBJ1-1, is DSGVTQTPKHLITATGQRVTLRCSPRSGDLSVYWYQQSLDQGLQFLIQYYNGEERAKGNILERFSAQQFPDLHSELNLSSLELGDSALYFCASSPFLGDTEAFFGQGTRLTVV.

In its sample, this clonotype was seen many times. The chain employs TRBV9 and TRBJ2-2; 8 nucleotides match TRBD1. The CDR3 spans 17 residues. Germline CDR1 SGDLS, CDR2 YYNGEE. After removal of 1 base from V and 4 bases from J, the junction contained 9 bases not matched to a gene. DNA of the CDR3: TGTGCCAGCAGCGTACAGGGGGCCCCATCGAGCACCGGGGAGCTGTTTTTT. This encodes CASSVQGAPSSTGELFF.

The rearrangement uses TRBV6-5 and TRBJ2-7; tentative D call: TRBD1 (6 bases). CDR3 length equals 15 residues. V was pared by 0 bases and J by 2 bases, with 11 bases between. Germline-derived CDR1 and CDR2 are MNHEY and SVGAGI. CDR3 coding DNA: TGTGCCAGCAGTTACTCGACCGGACAGACCTACGAGCAGTACTTC. Translated: CASSYSTGQTYEQYF.

This clonotype has ten or more counts. V and J are TRBV7-2 and TRBJ1-2, with D perhaps matching TRBD1 (6 bases). Germline lookup yields CDR1 SGHTA and CDR2 FQGNSA. This CDR3 is built from 14 residues. Trimming shortened V by 9 bases and J by 6 bases, and 20 bases separated the two germline ends. CDR3: CASSGGRGQNGYTF. CDR3 nucleotide sequence: TGTGCCAGTTCCGGGGGGAGGGGACAAAATGGCTACACCTTC.

This clonotype has at least ten counts. The V call is TRBV6-5, the J call TRBJ1-3, with a weak D call TRBD1 (6 bases). Per the germline V gene, CDR1 is MNHEY and CDR2 is SVGAGI. There are 15 residues in the CDR3. Trimming left V 7 bases short and J 0 bases short, with 13 bases between. In DNA, the CDR3 is TGTGCCAGCACCCGAGGGGGGTACTCTGGAAACACCATATATTTT. Its protein is CASTRGGYSGNTIYF.

The table lists this clonotype with many counts. This chain joins TRBV12-3 or TRBV12-4 and TRBJ2-7, with 10 bases lining up with TRBD2. The CDR3 loop spans 13 amino acids. The CDR3 coding sequence is TGTGTTCTGTTGCTAGCGGGAGTTTACGAGCAGTACTTC. Translated, it gives CVLLLAGVYEQYF.